The clone carrying this TCR beta chain was observed a few times. The sample comes from a study of blood T cells in healthy people across ages. Alongside a J-beta primer mix, a sample-barcoded 5' primer served in a second PCR lasting roughly 6 to 11 cycles. A template-switch adaptor containing 12 random nucleotides labeled each cDNA molecule. TCRdb independently ran MiXCR on the 5' RACE reads; one entry per CDR3 protein. The top ten clones hold around 2.9% of a sample with approximately 780,000 distinct CDR3 sequences, around 24% of them seen once. V lost 5 bases, J lost 4 bases, and 7 bases stayed unmatched. Germline V lookup: CDR1 SGHTA, CDR2 FQGTGA. The CDR3 length is 14 residues. These same records also appear under a second study, on T cells of mothers and their children.

Sequencing input: blood. The sequence derives from a boy aged 5-17 years in good health. V gene TRBV7-3 combines with J gene TRBJ2-5; 7 nucleotides agree with TRBD1. The CDR3 reads CASSPTGTVETQYF. In nucleotides, the CDR3 is TGTGCCAGCAGCCCTACCGGGACAGTAGAGACCCAGTACTTC.